This T cell receptor beta chain is from a study of monozygotic twins with inflammatory bowel disease. TCRdb re-called the 5' RACE reads; one entry per CDR3 protein, DNA not given. The sample shows 150,000 to 200,000 distinct CDR3 sequences, and less than 8% sits with its ten largest clones. Looked up from germline, CDR1 is SGDLS and CDR2 is YYNGEE. CDR3 size: 15 residues. The chain combines TRBV9 with TRBJ2-7; checking the TCRdb D call of TRBD1 is not possible without DNA. The origin of this receptor is a human donor with ulcerative colitis or Crohn's disease, or a healthy co-twin of an affected twin (not recorded which). What was sequenced was blood. The CDR3 sequence: CASSVAEGETYEQYF.